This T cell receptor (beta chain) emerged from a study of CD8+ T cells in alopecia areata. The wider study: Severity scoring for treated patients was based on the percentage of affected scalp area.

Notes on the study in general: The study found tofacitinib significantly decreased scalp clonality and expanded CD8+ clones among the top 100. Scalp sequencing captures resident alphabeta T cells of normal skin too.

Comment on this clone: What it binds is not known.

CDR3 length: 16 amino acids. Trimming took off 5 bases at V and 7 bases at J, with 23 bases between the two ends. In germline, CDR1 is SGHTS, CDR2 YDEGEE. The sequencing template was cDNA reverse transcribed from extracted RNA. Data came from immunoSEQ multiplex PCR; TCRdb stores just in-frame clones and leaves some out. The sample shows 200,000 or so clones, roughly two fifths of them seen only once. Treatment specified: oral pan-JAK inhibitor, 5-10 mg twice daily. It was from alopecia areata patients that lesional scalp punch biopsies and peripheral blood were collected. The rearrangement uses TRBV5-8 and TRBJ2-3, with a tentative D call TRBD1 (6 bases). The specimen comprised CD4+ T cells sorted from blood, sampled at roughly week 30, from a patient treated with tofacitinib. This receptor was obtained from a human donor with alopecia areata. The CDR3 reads CASRHPQLQGLYTQYF. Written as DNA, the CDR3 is TGTGCCAGCAGACACCCGCAACTCCAGGGGTTGTATACGCAGTATTTT.